This TCR beta chain was captured in a study of cytomegalovirus exposure and HLA in healthy donors. Concerning this clone itself: Its target is unknown.

V gave up 3 bases and J gave up 4 bases, with 19 bases separating them. The CDR3 has 17 amino acids. CDR1 is KGHSH, CDR2 LQKENI, per germline. PCR involved 60 Vbeta and 13 Jbeta primers. Generated by immunoSEQ multiplex PCR, the TCRdb table keeps only in-frame clones and is missing some. The table shows 130,000 to 150,000 clones, with 76% occurring only once. General study findings and limits: Per published reports, the classifier diagnosed cytomegalovirus status with high specificity and sensitivity.

The chain is built from TRBV18 and TRBJ2-1, with D possibly matching TRBD2 (6 bases). This clonotype originated in a man between 18 and 29 years old in good health and CMV-seronegative. Sequencing was carried out using PBMCs. The CDR3, as DNA: TGTGCCAGCTCACCCGCTCATAGCGGTGGGGCTTACAATGAGCAGTTCTTC. The encoded protein is CASSPAHSGGAYNEQFF.